This TCR beta chain was recovered during a study of T cells in Graves' hyperthyroidism and ophthalmopathy. Stable disease denoted Graves' hyperthyroidism without ophthalmopathy progression within 18 months. Aged 18 to 65, the patients had hyperthyroidism that was newly diagnosed and had lasted under 2 months. Amplification yielded TCR beta CDR3 regions, with RNA transcripts as the source. First-round RT-PCR with HTBI primers amplified the TCR CDR3 region. TCRdb re-derived calls from the multiplex PCR reads in MiXCR, one entry per CDR3 protein. There are over 550,000 distinct CDR3 sequences in the sample; roughly a sixth occur only once, and about 20% lies in the top ten. This clonotype has ten or more counts. V was trimmed by 2 bases and J by 0 bases, leaving 14 bases between them. The CDR3 runs to 16 residues. Germline V gives CDR1 MDHEN, CDR2 SYDVKM.

Source material: blood. J is TRBJ2-7 and V is TRBV28; D ambiguous. The TCR sequence derives from a woman under 30 with Graves' hyperthyroidism. In DNA, the CDR3 is TGTGCCAGCAGTTTAAATAGACGGGTACCCTCCTACGAGCAGTACTTC. Its protein is CASSLNRRVPSYEQYF.